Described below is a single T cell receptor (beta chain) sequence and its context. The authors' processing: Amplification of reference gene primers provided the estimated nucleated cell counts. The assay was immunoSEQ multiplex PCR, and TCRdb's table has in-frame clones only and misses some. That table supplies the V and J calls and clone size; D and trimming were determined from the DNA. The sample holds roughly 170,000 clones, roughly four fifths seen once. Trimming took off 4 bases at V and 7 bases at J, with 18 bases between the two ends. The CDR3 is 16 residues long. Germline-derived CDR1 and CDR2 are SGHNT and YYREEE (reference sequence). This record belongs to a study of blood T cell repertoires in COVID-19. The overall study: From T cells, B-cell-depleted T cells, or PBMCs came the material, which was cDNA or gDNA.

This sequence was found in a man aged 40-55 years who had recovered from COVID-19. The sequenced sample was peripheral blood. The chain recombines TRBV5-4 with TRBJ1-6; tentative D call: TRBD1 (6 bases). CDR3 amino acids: CASSPGGPDQNSPLHF. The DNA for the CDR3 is TGTGCCAGCAGCCCCGGGGGGCCAGACCAGAATTCACCCCTCCACTTT.